These T cell receptor beta chains were read from a single sample in a study of shared clonotypes between healthy human individuals. Measured with immunoSEQ multiplex PCR; TCRdb has only the in-frame clones, and not every one. The sample lists a few million clones, about 90% occurring once. Sequenced input: naive CD4+ T cells from PBMCs. Receptor source: a man aged 18 to 35 in good health. Some clones in this sample may be carry-over from other donors' samples. The CDR3 runs from the conserved cysteine through the conserved F or W. D genes are given only for firm matches. The size entry is marked missing in some rows and otherwise reads once, few, many or a size class.

TRBV28	NA	NA	12	TRBJ1-2	TGTGCCAGCAGTTTATTACAGTTGGGCTACACCTTC	CASSLLQLGYTF
TRBV15	NA	TRBD1	14	TRBJ2-5	TGTGCCACCAGCAGAGTAAGGGGGCGGGAGACCCAGTACTTC	CATSRVRGRETQYF
TRBV19	NA	NA	13	TRBJ2-7	TGTGCCAGTAGTATTAGGGGTCCCTACGAGCAGTACTTC	CASSIRGPYEQYF
TRBV9	NA	NA	17	TRBJ2-2	TGTGCCAGCAGCCCATATCGGGGCAGGGCGAACACCGGGGAGCTGTTTTTT	CASSPYRGRANTGELFF
TRBV9	NA	TRBD2	18	TRBJ2-1	TGTGCCAGCAGCGTCGGAGCTCACGGCGGGAGCTCCTACAATGAGCAGTTCTTC	CASSVGAHGGSSYNEQFF
TRBV5-1	NA	TRBD2	15	TRBJ2-2	TGCGCCAGCAGCCCGACTAGCGGAAACACCGGGGAGCTGTTTTTT	CASSPTSGNTGELFF
TRBV27	NA	TRBD2	15	TRBJ2-7	TGTGCCAGCAGTCCGGGACTAGCGGCCTCCTACGAGCAGTACTTC	CASSPGLAASYEQYF
TRBV30	NA	NA	13	TRBJ1-6	TGTGCCTGGGCGGACGAAAATGCTTCACCCCTCCACTTT	CAWADENASPLHF
TRBV5-4	NA	TRBD2	15	TRBJ2-1	TGTGCCAGCAGCTTAGGCGGGAGGACCTACAATGAGCAGTTCTTC	CASSLGGRTYNEQFF
TRBV28	NA	NA	15	TRBJ2-1	TGTGCCAGCAGTTTATTGCCCGGGGCCCCCAATGAGCAGTTCTTC	CASSLLPGAPNEQFF
TRBV7-7	NA	NA	14	TRBJ2-5	TGTGCCAGCAGCTTATCAGCGTACCAAGAGACCCAGTACTTC	CASSLSAYQETQYF
TRBV5-4	NA	NA	15	TRBJ1-4	TGTGCCAGCAGCCCCGCAAGCGCAACTAATGAAAAACTGTTTTTT	CASSPASATNEKLFF
TRBV27	NA	TRBD1	15	TRBJ1-2	TGTGCCAGCAGTCCAAACTCCAGGGGGCTCTATGGCTACACCTTC	CASSPNSRGLYGYTF
TRBV7-2	NA	TRBD1	15	TRBJ1-1	TGTGCCAGCAGCTTGTTTGACAGGGGCGACACTGAAGCTTTCTTT	CASSLFDRGDTEAFF
TRBV9	NA	NA	15	TRBJ1-1	TGTGCCAGCAGCGTACAGGGGACTATCCCTGCTGAAGCTTTCTTT	CASSVQGTIPAEAFF
TRBV28	NA	NA	14	TRBJ2-7	TGTGCCAGCACCCCAGTGGGGGAGAACTACGAGCAGTACTTC	CASTPVGENYEQYF
TRBV5-1	NA	NA	16	TRBJ2-7	TGCGCCAGCAGCTCGGGTGGGGCCGAGGGGCTCTACGAGCAGTACTTC	CASSSGGAEGLYEQYF
TRBV19	NA	NA	14	TRBJ2-7	TGTGCCAGTAGTCCGCGGACGGTCTCCTACGAGCAGTACTTC	CASSPRTVSYEQYF
TRBV5-6	NA	NA	14	TRBJ2-7	TGTGCCAGCAGTTCCCCCCCGGCAACCTACGAGCAGTACTTC	CASSSPPATYEQYF
TRBV28	NA	NA	18	TRBJ1-5	TGTGCCAGCAGCCATTACCGGTGGGGGAGTGATAGCAATCAGCCCCAGCATTTT	CASSHYRWGSDSNQPQHF
TRBV14	once	TRBD1	16	TRBJ1-2	TGTGCCAGCAGCCAAGATCCCGGGACAGGGAACTATGGCTACACCTTC	CASSQDPGTGNYGYTF
TRBV28	NA	TRBD1	17	TRBJ2-4	TGTGCCAGCAGTCCCCGACAGGGAATTCTAGCCAAAAACATTCAGTACTTC	CASSPRQGILAKNIQYF
TRBV7-9	NA	NA	16	TRBJ2-3	TGTGCCAGCAGCCCACCTGCCCGAGTTTGGACAGATACGCAGTATTTT	CASSPPARVWTDTQYF
TRBV5-1	NA	TRBD1	14	TRBJ1-4	TGCGCCAGCTGTGCGACAGGGGGAAATGAAAAACTGTTTTTT	CASCATGGNEKLFF
TRBV7-3	NA	NA	16	TRBJ2-2	TGTGCCAGCACCCAAGGGGGTAGCGGTGGCACCGGGGAGCTGTTTTTT	CASTQGGSGGTGELFF
TRBV6-6	NA	TRBD2	16	TRBJ2-7	TGTGCCAGCATTAAACACGCCGGGACTAGCGGCTACGAGCAGTACTTC	CASIKHAGTSGYEQYF
TRBV19	NA	NA	13	TRBJ1-1	TGTGCCAGTAGACGACAGGTGAACACTGAAGCTTTCTTT	CASRRQVNTEAFF
TRBV6-1	NA	TRBD1	14	TRBJ1-2	TGCGCCAGCACCAGACCACAGGGGTTCGCAGGCTACACCTTC	CASTRPQGFAGYTF
TRBV28	NA	NA	15	TRBJ1-2	TGTGCCAGCAGCCGACTCGGCAGGGGAATGAATGGCTACACCTTC	CASSRLGRGMNGYTF
TRBV7-3	NA	TRBD2	16	TRBJ2-5	TGTGCCAGCAGCTTAACTAGCGGGAGGTACCAAGAGACCCAGTACTTC	CASSLTSGRYQETQYF
TRBV29-1	NA	NA	15	TRBJ2-5	TGCAGCGCCGGGCGGATTGGGCAGGTACAAGAGACCCAGTACTTC	CSAGRIGQVQETQYF
TRBV18	NA	NA	18	TRBJ1-1	TGTGCCAGCTCACCCGACCGGGGGGACACGATTCGGGACACTGAAGCTTTCTTT	CASSPDRGDTIRDTEAFF
TRBV27	NA	TRBD2	13	TRBJ2-7	TGTGCCAGCAGCCCGGGACTAGCCCACGAGCAGTACTTC	CASSPGLAHEQYF
TRBV10-3	NA	TRBD2	17	TRBJ2-7	TGTGCCATCAGTGAGTTAGGTGGCGGGACTAGCGCCTACGAGCAGTACTTC	CAISELGGGTSAYEQYF
TRBV7-3	NA	TRBD1	15	TRBJ2-2	TGTGCCAGCAGCCCCGCAGGGGGCGAGGCCGGGGAGCTGTTTTTT	CASSPAGGEAGELFF
TRBV29-1	NA	NA	12	TRBJ1-4	TGCAGCGTTCAGGGAGCCGCAGAAAAACTGTTTTTT	CSVQGAAEKLFF
TRBV18	NA	TRBD1	15	TRBJ2-7	TGTGCCAGCTCACGGTTACAGGGGTCCTCCTACGAGCAGTACTTC	CASSRLQGSSYEQYF
TRBV9	NA	NA	13	TRBJ1-1	TGTGCCAGCAGCGTAGTGTCGCGAACTGAAGCTTTCTTT	CASSVVSRTEAFF
TRBV19	NA	NA	16	TRBJ1-5	TGTGCCAGTAGTATCTCGGGTCTTGACAGCAATCAGCCCCAGCATTTT	CASSISGLDSNQPQHF
TRBV18	NA	TRBD1	15	TRBJ1-5	TGTGCCAGCTCACCACGGACAGGGAGGGATCAGCCCCAGCATTTT	CASSPRTGRDQPQHF
TRBV27	NA	NA	14	TRBJ1-1	TGTGCCAGCAGTTTAACGCTAGAGAACACTGAAGCTTTCTTT	CASSLTLENTEAFF
TRBV19	NA	NA	14	TRBJ1-2	TGTGCCAGTAGTCGACAGGCCTCGATCTATGGCTACACCTTC	CASSRQASIYGYTF
TRBV5-1	NA	TRBD2	14	TRBJ2-3	TGCGCCAGCAGAACCGGGACTAGCCTGAATACGCAGTATTTT	CASRTGTSLNTQYF
TRBV27	NA	TRBD2	18	TRBJ2-7	TGTGCCAGCAGTTTAGGGCTAGCGGGAGGGCCAAGGACCTACGAGCAGTACTTC	CASSLGLAGGPRTYEQYF
TRBV7-9	NA	NA	15	TRBJ2-6	TGTGCCAGCAGCCGAGGCCAAGGCGGGGCCAACGTCCTGACTTTC	CASSRGQGGANVLTF